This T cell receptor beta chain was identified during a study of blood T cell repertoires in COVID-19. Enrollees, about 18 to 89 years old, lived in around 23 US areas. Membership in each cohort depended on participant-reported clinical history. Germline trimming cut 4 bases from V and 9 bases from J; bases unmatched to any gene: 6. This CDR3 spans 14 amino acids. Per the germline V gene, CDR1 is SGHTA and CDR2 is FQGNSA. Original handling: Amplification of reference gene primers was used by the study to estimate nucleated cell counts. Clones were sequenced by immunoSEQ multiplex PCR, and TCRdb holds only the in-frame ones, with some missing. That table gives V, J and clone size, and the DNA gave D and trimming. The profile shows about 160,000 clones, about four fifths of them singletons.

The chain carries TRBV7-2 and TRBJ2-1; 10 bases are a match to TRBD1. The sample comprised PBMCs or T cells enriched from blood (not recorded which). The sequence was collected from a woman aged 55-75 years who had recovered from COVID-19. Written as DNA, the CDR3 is TGTGCCAGCAGCTGGGGACAGGGGTTTTCTGAGCAGTTCTTC. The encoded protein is CASSWGQGFSEQFF.